The sequence of this T cell receptor beta chain was determined in a study of blood T cells in healthy people across ages. This CDR3 contains 18 residues. Germline-derived CDR1 and CDR2 are ENHRY and SYGVKD. After removal of 7 bases from V and 1 base from J, the junction contained 9 bases not matched to a gene. A J-beta primer mix and a sample-barcoded 5' primer were used in a second PCR of about 7 to 12 cycles. In TCRdb, the 5' RACE reads were re-called with MiXCR into one record per CDR3 protein. The profile shows approximately 780,000 distinct CDR3 sequences, approximately 24% of them singletons. These data also featured in a second study, about T cells of mothers and their children. That report adds: The people who donated were three healthy Caucasian mothers and their six children. Primer M1S, used in the second PCR, introduced sample barcodes and 2-4 random nucleotides.

The sequence was obtained from a boy aged 10-17 years in good health. Source material: blood. This rearrangement joins TRBV10-3 to TRBJ2-5, with 16 positions matching TRBD2. The CDR3 nucleotides are TGTGCCATCAAGGGACTAGCGGGGGGGCCGGGGGGCCAAGAGACCCAGTACTTC. Translation gives CAIKGLAGGPGGQETQYF.